The entry below gives a single T cell receptor beta chain sequence along with its context. The data were obtained in a study of blood T cell repertoires in COVID-19. Profiling relied on immunoSEQ multiplex PCR, and the TCRdb table lists in-frame clones only, not all of them. The table records some 130,000 clones, over 60% of them present only once. This CDR3 comprises 16 residues. Germline CDR1 reads LGHDT; CDR2 reads YNNKEL (reference sequence). The V segment lost 4 bases and the J segment 0 bases; nucleotides outside the gene matches: 8. The chain combines TRBV3-1 (or the pseudogene TRBV3-2) with TRBJ1-1; 7 nucleotides line up with TRBD1. The sequence came from a woman older than 75 with acute or convalescent COVID-19. Sequences were obtained from peripheral blood. CDR3 DNA: TGTGCCAGCAGCCCGTCACAGGGGATCATGAACACTGAAGCTTTCTTT. Its translation is CASSPSQGIMNTEAFF.